This T cell receptor beta chain was sequenced in a study of shared clonotypes between healthy human individuals. There are 17 residues in the CDR3. V dropped 0 bases and J dropped 3 bases, with 18 bases sitting between them. From germline, CDR1 is SGHVS and CDR2 FQNEAQ. It was CD45RO-negative cells, positively selected for CCR7, that made up naive CD8 cells, with terminally differentiated effector memory CD45RA+ cells excluded. DNA at around 210 ng, some 31,000 T cell genomes, went into sorted-subset replicate PCRs. Data came from immunoSEQ multiplex PCR; TCRdb stores just in-frame clones and leaves some out. The sample lists under 1 million clones; about 96% were seen once.

Material for sequencing was naive CD8+ T cells sorted from blood. The source is a young man in good health. The rearrangement uses TRBV7-8 and TRBJ2-7, with D perhaps TRBD1 or TRBD2 (5 bases each). This CDR3 reads CASSLALADRPHYEQYF. The CDR3 DNA sequence: TGTGCCAGCAGCTTAGCGCTAGCCGACAGACCGCACTACGAGCAGTACTTC.